The clone carrying this TCR beta chain was observed a few times. Antigen unknown. There were likely unrecorded immune exposures, though donors were nominally healthy when sampled. V shed 8 bases, J shed 3 bases, and the junction held 4 bases outside the gene matches. The CDR3 loop spans 15 amino acids. Per germline, CDR1 LNHNV and CDR2 YYDKDF (reference sequence). 60 Vbeta and 13 Jbeta primers were used in PCR. Per the authors' pipeline: An analysis performed later counted 72 million or so unique TCR beta chains (approximately 12 million of them shared). Data came from immunoSEQ multiplex PCR; TCRdb stores just in-frame clones and leaves some out. For V, J and clone size, that table is used; D and trimming come from the DNA. Found here are some 120,000 clones, around three quarters of them singletons; the top ten hold approximately 4.5%. This entry is derived from a study of cytomegalovirus exposure and HLA in healthy donors. Study-level results: The authors considered a cluster of highly shared sequence variants likely to be a sequencing artifact.

The rearrangement links TRBV15 to TRBJ2-3, with 14 bases fitting TRBD2. Sequencing used PBMCs. The receptor was isolated from a man younger than 45 in good health and CMV-seropositive. The DNA for the CDR3 is TGTGCCACCTCCAGACTAGCGGGAGGGACAGATACGCAGTATTTT. Translating it yields CATSRLAGGTDTQYF.